The sequence of this T cell receptor (beta chain) was determined in a study of graft-versus-host responses after intestinal transplantation. Across the whole study: Induction using anti-thymocyte globulin, followed by tacrolimus and steroids for roughly 3 years, was given to all recipients. Study-level findings and limits: GvH clone levels peaked in circulation, and this peak was associated with early post-transplant HvG declines.

Assay used: immunoSEQ multiplex PCR; TCRdb lists only in-frame clones, some missing. The sample includes about 61,000 clones, 94% of them seen just once. For this clone: The target antigen is unknown.

The CDR3 is made up of 15 amino acids. Looked up from germline, CDR1 is SEHNR and CDR2 is FQNEAQ (reference sequence). V lost 4 bases, J lost 2 bases, and 4 bases stayed unmatched. This specimen was unstimulated CD4+ T cells sorted from spleen or lymph node cells, taken before transplant. The rearrangement uses TRBV7-9 and TRBJ2-3, with 9 positions matching TRBD1. This receptor was identified in a human donor who was the organ donor for an intestinal transplant. This chain's CDR3 is CASSSGTGSTDTQYF. CDR3 bases: TGTGCCAGCAGCTCCGGGACAGGGTCCACAGATACGCAGTATTTT.